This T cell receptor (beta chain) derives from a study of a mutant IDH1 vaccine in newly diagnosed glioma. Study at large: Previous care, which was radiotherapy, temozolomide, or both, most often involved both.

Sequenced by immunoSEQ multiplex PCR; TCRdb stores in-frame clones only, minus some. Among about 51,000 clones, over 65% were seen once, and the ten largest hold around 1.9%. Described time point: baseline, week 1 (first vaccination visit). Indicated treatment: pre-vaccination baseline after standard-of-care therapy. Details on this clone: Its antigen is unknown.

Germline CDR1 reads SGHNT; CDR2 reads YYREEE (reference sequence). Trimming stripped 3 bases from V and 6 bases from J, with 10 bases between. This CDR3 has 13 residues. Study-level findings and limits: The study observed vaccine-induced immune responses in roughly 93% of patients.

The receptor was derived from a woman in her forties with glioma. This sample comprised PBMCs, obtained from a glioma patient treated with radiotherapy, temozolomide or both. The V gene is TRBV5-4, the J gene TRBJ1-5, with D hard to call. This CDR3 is CASSSQPSQPQHF. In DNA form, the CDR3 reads TGTGCCAGCAGCTCCCAGCCAAGTCAGCCCCAGCATTTT.